This TCR beta chain came from a study of blood T cell repertoires in COVID-19. Study context: Sources were T cells, B-cell-depleted T cells, or PBMCs; the material itself was cDNA or gDNA.

The V segment lost 0 bases and the J segment 5 bases; nucleotides outside the gene matches: 17. The CDR3 has 19 amino acids. Germline V gene lookup returns CDR1 SQVTM and CDR2 ANQGSEA. Authors' processing steps: Nucleated cell counts were estimated from reference gene primer amplification. Sequencing was performed with immunoSEQ multiplex PCR; in TCRdb, only in-frame clones are kept and a portion is missing. The V and J calls and clone size are taken from that table; D and trimming were inferred from the DNA. The sample consists of under 150,000 clones, approximately 87% of them appearing once. This clone was observed a single time. Which cohort a participant joined came from the clinical history participants gave.

This receptor was identified in a woman under 40 with acute COVID-19. V gene TRBV29-1 combines with J gene TRBJ1-2; 11 nucleotides agree with TRBD1. Specimen: PBMCs or T cells enriched from blood (not recorded which). DNA for the CDR3: TGCAGCGTTGAAGAACAAATCAGGGGACAGGGGGAAACTCTATATGGCTACACCTTC. Translation: CSVEEQIRGQGETLYGYTF.